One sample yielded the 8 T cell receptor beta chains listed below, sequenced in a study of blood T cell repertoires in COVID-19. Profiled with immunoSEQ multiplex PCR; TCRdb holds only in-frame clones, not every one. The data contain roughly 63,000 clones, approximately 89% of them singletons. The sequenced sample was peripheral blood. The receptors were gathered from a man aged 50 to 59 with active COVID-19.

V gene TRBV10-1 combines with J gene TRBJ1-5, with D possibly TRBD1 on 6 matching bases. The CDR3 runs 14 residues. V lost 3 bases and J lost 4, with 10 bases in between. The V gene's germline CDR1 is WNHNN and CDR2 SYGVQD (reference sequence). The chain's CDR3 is CASSDRGVNQPQHF. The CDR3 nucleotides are TGCGCCAGCAGTGACAGGGGAGTTAATCAGCCCCAGCATTTT.

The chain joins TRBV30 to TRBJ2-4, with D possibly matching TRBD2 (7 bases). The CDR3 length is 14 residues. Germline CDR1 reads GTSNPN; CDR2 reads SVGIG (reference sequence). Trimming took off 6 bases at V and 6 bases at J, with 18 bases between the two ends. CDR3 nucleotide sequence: TGTGCCTGCCGAATCGGGGGGCTCGGAAACATTCAGTACTTC. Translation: CACRIGGLGNIQYF.

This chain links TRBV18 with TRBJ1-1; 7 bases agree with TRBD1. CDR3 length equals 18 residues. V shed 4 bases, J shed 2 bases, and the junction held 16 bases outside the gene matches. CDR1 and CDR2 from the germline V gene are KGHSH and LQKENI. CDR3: CASSQRPGTVARNTEAFF. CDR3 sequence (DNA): TGTGCCAGCTCACAAAGGCCCGGGACAGTGGCCAGAAACACTGAAGCTTTCTTT. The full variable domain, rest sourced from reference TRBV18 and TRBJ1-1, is NAGVMQNPRHLVRRRGQEARLRCSPMKGHSHVYWYRQLPEEGLKFMVYLQKENIIDESGMPKERFSAEFPKEGPSILRIQQVVRGDSAAYFCASSQRPGTVARNTEAFFGQGTRLTVV.

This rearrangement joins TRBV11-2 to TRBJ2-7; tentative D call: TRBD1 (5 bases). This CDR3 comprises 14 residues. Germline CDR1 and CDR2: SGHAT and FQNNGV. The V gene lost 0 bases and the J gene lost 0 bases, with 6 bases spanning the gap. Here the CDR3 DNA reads TGTGCCAGCAGCTTAGACAGGGTCTCCTACGAGCAGTACTTC. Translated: CASSLDRVSYEQYF.

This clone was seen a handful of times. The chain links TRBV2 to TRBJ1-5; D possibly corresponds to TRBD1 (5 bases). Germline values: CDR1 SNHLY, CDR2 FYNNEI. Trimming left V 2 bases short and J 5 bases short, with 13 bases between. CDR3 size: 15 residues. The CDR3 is CASSESGGADQPQHF. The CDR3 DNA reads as TGTGCCAGCAGTGAATCAGGAGGGGCGGATCAGCCCCAGCATTTT.

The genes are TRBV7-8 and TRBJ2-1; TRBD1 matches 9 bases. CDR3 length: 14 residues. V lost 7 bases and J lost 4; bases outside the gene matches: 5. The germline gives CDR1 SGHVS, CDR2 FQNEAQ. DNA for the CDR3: TGTGCCAGCACTGGGACAGGGATGTACAATGAGCAGTTCTTC. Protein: CASTGTGMYNEQFF. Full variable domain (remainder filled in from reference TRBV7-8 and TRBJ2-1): GAGVSQSPRYKVAKRGQDVALRCDPISGHVSLFWYQQALGQGPEFLTYFQNEAQLDKSGLPSDRFFAERPEGSVSTLKIQRTQQEDSAVYLCASTGTGMYNEQFFGPGTRLTVL.

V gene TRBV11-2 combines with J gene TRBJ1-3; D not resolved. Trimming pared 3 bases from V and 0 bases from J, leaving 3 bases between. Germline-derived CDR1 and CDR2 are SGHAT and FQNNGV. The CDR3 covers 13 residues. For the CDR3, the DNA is TGTGCCAGCAGCTTCTTCTCTGGAAACACCATATATTTT. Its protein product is CASSFFSGNTIYF. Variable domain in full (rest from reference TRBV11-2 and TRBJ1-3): EAGVAQSPRYKIIEKRQSVAFWCNPISGHATLYWYQQILGQGPKLLIQFQNNGVVDDSQLPKDRFSAERLKGVDSTLKIQPAKLEDSAVYLCASSFFSGNTIYFGEGSWLTVV.

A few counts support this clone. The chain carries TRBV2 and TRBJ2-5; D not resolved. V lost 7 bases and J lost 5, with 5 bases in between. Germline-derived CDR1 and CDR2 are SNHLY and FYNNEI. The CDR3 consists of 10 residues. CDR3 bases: TGTGCCAGCATCCTGGAGACCCAGTACTTC. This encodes CASILETQYF. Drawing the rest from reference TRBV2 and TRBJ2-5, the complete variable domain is EPEVTQTPSHQVTQMGQEVILRCVPISNHLYFYWYRQILGQKVEFLVSFYNNEISEKSEIFDDQFSVERPDGSNFTLKIRSTKLEDSAMYFCASILETQYFGPGTRLLVL.